This paragraph covers one T cell receptor (beta chain) sequence. The authors' processing: By means of reference gene primer amplification, nucleated cell counts were estimated. Assay: immunoSEQ multiplex PCR; the TCRdb copy retains only in-frame clones and omits some. That table is the source of V, J and clone size, and D and trimming were worked out from the DNA. Of some 78,000 clones in the sample, around 90% are singletons; the top ten hold about 5.3%. The sample originates from a study of blood T cell repertoires in COVID-19. Across the whole study: Samples taken during acute and convalescent COVID-19 were collected in the United States, Italy and Spain. T cells, B-cell-depleted T cells, or PBMCs provided the cDNA or gDNA that served as material.

The CDR3 spans 11 residues. V lost 3 bases and J 7 bases, leaving 7 bases between the germline ends. The germline gives CDR1 MDHEN, CDR2 SYDVKM. The specimen sequenced was peripheral blood. The chain carries TRBV28 and TRBJ2-7; the D is unclear. This TCR derives from a woman aged 80 or older with active or convalescent COVID-19. The CDR3 DNA sequence: TGTGCCAGCAGTTTTTTCCGGGAGCAGTACTTC. This gives the protein CASSFFREQYF.